The present T cell receptor (beta chain) was sequenced within a study of blood T cell repertoires in COVID-19. The protocol was immunoSEQ multiplex PCR, while the TCRdb copy is restricted to in-frame clones and leaves out a portion. Of 300,000 to 350,000 clones listed, about 87% were seen once; the top ten hold about 6.9%. Looked up from germline, CDR1 is SGHKS and CDR2 is YYEKEE (reference sequence). The CDR3 is 15 residues long. V was cut by 4 bases and J by 6 bases, with 19 bases left in between. The sequence was collected from a woman between 50 and 59 years old with COVID-19, enrolled during active disease. The material sequenced was peripheral blood. This rearrangement joins TRBV5-5 to TRBJ1-2; maybe TRBD1 (6 bases). CDR3 sequence: CASSGPGRGVDGYTF. The CDR3 bases are TGTGCCAGCAGCGGACCGGGCAGGGGAGTAGATGGCTACACCTTC.